This T cell receptor (beta chain) was identified in a study of neurological immune-mediated disorders. This clonotype was counted ten times or more. In TCRdb, the 5' RACE reads were re-called with MiXCR into one record per CDR3 protein. The sample carries roughly 120,000 distinct CDR3 sequences, 3.2% recorded once. The CDR3 is made up of 15 amino acids. V dropped 2 bases and J dropped 2 bases, with 13 bases sitting between them. Germline V gene sequence: CDR1 MNHEY, CDR2 SMNVEV (reference sequence). The V gene is TRBV27, the J gene TRBJ2-7; D possibly corresponds to TRBD1 (6 bases). This receptor was obtained from a woman between 25 and 40 years old with multiple sclerosis. Sequences were obtained from PBMCs. CDR3 sequence reads: CASSLRGTVTYEQYF. The CDR3 region has the DNA TGTGCCAGCAGTTTAAGGGGGACCGTCACCTACGAGCAGTACTTC.